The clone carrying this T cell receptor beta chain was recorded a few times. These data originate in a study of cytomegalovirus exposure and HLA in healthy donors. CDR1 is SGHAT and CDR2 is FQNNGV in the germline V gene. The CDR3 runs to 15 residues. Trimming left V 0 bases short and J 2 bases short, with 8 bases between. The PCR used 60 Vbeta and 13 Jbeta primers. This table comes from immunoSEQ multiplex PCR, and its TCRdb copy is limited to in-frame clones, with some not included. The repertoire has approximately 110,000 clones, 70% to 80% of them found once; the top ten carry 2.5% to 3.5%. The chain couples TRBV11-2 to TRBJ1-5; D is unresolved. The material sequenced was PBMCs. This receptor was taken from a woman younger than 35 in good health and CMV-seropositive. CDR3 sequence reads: CASSLDIVGNQPQHF. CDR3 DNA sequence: TGTGCCAGCAGCTTAGATATAGTTGGCAATCAGCCCCAGCATTTT.